This T cell receptor beta chain was captured by sequencing in a study of T-cell memory formation after mild COVID-19. Study-wide findings and caveats: Of the contracting clones, CD4+ ones lay mainly in CM and EM, and CD8+ ones in EMRA.

CDR3 length: 13 amino acids. Between the trimmed V and J ends, which lost 3 bases and 2 bases, there was a span of 8 bases. Germline CDR1 is SGHVS and CDR2 is FQNEAQ. This clonotype showed up just a few times. The antigen is undetermined. TCRdb itself ran the 5' RACE reads through MiXCR, one entry per CDR3 protein. The profile shows some 69,000 distinct CDR3 sequences, approximately 15% of them singletons. The sequencing sample was made of PBMCs or a T cell subset sorted from them (not recorded which). The V and J genes are TRBV7-8 and TRBJ2-7, with D possibly called TRBD1 or TRBD2 (5 bases each). This TCR came from an adult woman who had mild COVID-19 (a few samples of this study predate the infection). Cell type and time point are not known. The DNA of the CDR3 is TGTGCCAGCAGCTTCCGGGACCCCTACGAGCAGTACTTC. This translates into CASSFRDPYEQYF.